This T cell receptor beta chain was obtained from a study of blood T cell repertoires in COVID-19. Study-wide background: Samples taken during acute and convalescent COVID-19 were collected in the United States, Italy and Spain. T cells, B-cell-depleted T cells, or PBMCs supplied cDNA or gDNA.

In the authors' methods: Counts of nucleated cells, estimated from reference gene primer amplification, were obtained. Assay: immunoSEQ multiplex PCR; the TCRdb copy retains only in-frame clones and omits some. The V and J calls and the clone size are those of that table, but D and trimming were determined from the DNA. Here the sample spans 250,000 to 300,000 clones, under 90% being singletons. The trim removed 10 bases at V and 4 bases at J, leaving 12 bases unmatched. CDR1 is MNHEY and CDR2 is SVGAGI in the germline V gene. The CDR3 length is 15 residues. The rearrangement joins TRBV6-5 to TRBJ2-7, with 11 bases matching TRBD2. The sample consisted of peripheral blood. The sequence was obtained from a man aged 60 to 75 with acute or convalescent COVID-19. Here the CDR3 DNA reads TGTGCCACCGGGTATAGCGGGGGGGGGCGGTACGAGCAGTACTTC. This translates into CATGYSGGGRYEQYF.